The 28 T cell receptor beta chains below all came from one sample that was sequenced in a study of T cell responses to AZD1222 COVID-19 vaccine. Some clones are missing from TCRdb's copy, which holds only in-frame ones; the method was immunoSEQ multiplex PCR. The sample consists of more than 150,000 clones, approximately 94% of them appearing once. The sample in question was peripheral blood, obtained 28 days after the second AZD1222 dose. The receptors originated from an adult who received the AZD1222 COVID-19 vaccine.

The rearrangement links TRBV7-6 to TRBJ1-3; the D gene is possibly TRBD1 (5 bases). V dropped 1 base and J dropped 4 bases, with 11 bases sitting between them. The CDR3 loop spans 15 amino acids. In germline, CDR1 is SGHVS, CDR2 FNYEAQ. The CDR3 here is CASSLVGTGGNTIYF. The CDR3 nucleotides read TGTGCCAGCAGCTTAGTCGGGACGGGAGGAAACACCATATATTTT.

The rearrangement links TRBV3-1 (or the pseudogene TRBV3-2) to TRBJ1-3; the D is unclear. Trimming took off 3 bases at V and 0 bases at J, with 9 bases between the two ends. There are 15 residues in the CDR3. Germline CDR1 and CDR2: LGHDT and YNNKEL (reference sequence). CDR3 amino acids: CASSHGTSSGNTIYF. The DNA of the CDR3 is TGTGCCAGCAGCCACGGCACGAGCTCTGGAAACACCATATATTTT.

This rearrangement joins TRBV5-6 to TRBJ1-1; a possible D gene is TRBD1 (6 bases). Germline V CDR1 and CDR2: SGHDT, YYEEEE. V lost 0 bases to trimming and J lost 0 bases, with 9 bases between them. The CDR3 totals 15 residues. This CDR3 is CASSLGGALNTEAFF. CDR3 sequence (DNA): TGTGCCAGCAGCTTGGGGGGGGCCTTGAACACTGAAGCTTTCTTT.

Remarks on this clone: Other DNA sequences in the same sample also yield this CDR3. The chain links TRBV18 to TRBJ1-2; possible D gene TRBD1, 5 bases. Germline V gene sequence: CDR1 KGHSH, CDR2 LQKENI. The CDR3 has 12 residues. The ends were cut back, 3 bases at V and 5 bases at J, with 7 bases in the middle. The CDR3 region is CASSPGDYGYTF. In nucleotides, the CDR3 is TGTGCCAGCTCACCGGGGGATTATGGCTACACCTTC.

The J gene is TRBJ2-1, the V gene TRBV5-4; 12 bases fit TRBD2. Trimming at V came to 6 bases and at J to 4 bases, leaving 2 bases not matched to a gene. Germline V gene sequence: CDR1 SGHNT, CDR2 YYREEE (reference sequence). The CDR3 is made up of 14 amino acids. Here the CDR3 DNA reads TGTGCCAGCACCGGGACTAGCGGGTACAATGAGCAGTTCTTC. This sequence encodes CASTGTSGYNEQFF.

The chain joins TRBV4-1 to TRBJ2-7, with D tentatively TRBD2 (5 bases). The CDR3 sequence is 16 residues long. V was cut by 0 bases and J by 2 bases, with 14 bases left in between. Germline CDR1 reads MGHRA; CDR2 reads YSYEKL. The CDR3 bases are TGCGCCAGCAGCCAAGAAGGTATCCAGGAGGCCTACGAGCAGTACTTC. This gives the protein CASSQEGIQEAYEQYF.

The V call is TRBV7-3, the J call TRBJ2-3; the D gene could be TRBD1 or TRBD2 (5 bases each). CDR3 length: 16 amino acids. CDR1 is SGHTA, CDR2 FQGTGA, per germline. V lost 5 bases to trimming and J lost 6 bases, with 21 bases between them. CDR3 region: CASSPGSGLEGDTQYF. Here the CDR3 DNA reads TGTGCCAGCAGCCCCGGAAGCGGCCTCGAGGGGGATACGCAGTATTTT.

The chain couples TRBV4-1 to TRBJ1-1; 7 bases align to TRBD1. The trim removed 0 bases at V and 5 bases at J, leaving 12 bases unmatched. From germline, CDR1 is MGHRA and CDR2 YSYEKL. This CDR3 has 17 residues. CDR3 sequence: CASSQDQGVVLTTEAFF. DNA for the CDR3: TGCGCCAGCAGCCAAGATCAGGGGGTGGTGTTGACGACTGAAGCTTTCTTT.

The genes are TRBV20-1 and TRBJ2-3; D could derive from TRBD1 or TRBD2 (6 bases each). The germline V and J ends were trimmed by 3 bases and 4 bases, with 17 bases remaining between them. The CDR3 has 15 residues. Per germline, CDR1 DFQATT and CDR2 SNEGSKA (reference sequence). CDR3 in amino acids: CSASGGRGIADTQYF. The CDR3 DNA is TGCAGTGCTAGTGGGGGCCGGGGGATCGCAGATACGCAGTATTTT.

This chain joins TRBV11-2 and TRBJ1-1; possible D gene TRBD1, 5 bases. Germline V gene lookup returns CDR1 SGHAT and CDR2 FQNNGV. V lost 3 bases and J 5 bases, leaving 16 bases between the germline ends. The CDR3 contains 15 residues. The DNA of the CDR3 is TGTGCCAGCAGCTTTTCGGGACCCACCCCAACTGAAGCTTTCTTT. Encoded protein: CASSFSGPTPTEAFF.

The rearrangement joins TRBV30 to TRBJ1-5; D is undetermined. Germline CDR1 GTSNPN, CDR2 SVGIG (reference sequence). Trimming took off 5 bases at V and 6 bases at J, with 11 bases between the two ends. The length of the CDR3 is 12 residues. The CDR3 bases are TGTGCCTGGGCGCGGGAATCTCAGCCCCAGCATTTT. It yields the protein CAWARESQPQHF.

The rearrangement joins TRBV5-1 to TRBJ1-6, with D tentatively TRBD1 (5 bases). V shed 0 bases and J shed 0 bases, with 7 bases lying between them. Germline lookup yields CDR1 SGHRS and CDR2 YFSETQ. The CDR3 sequence is 16 residues long. The CDR3, as DNA: TGCGCCAGCAGCTTGGAGGGGAACTCCTATAATTCACCCCTCCACTTT. Translating gives CASSLEGNSYNSPLHF. Full variable domain (missing parts from reference TRBV5-1 and TRBJ1-6): KAGVTQTPRYLIKTRGQQVTLSCSPISGHRSVSWYQQTPGQGLQFLFEYFSETQRNKGNFPGRFSGRQFSNSRSEMNVSTLELGDSALYLCASSLEGNSYNSPLHFGNGTRLTVT.

Only one count was recorded for this clone. V is TRBV19 and J is TRBJ2-7; a possible D gene is TRBD1 (5 bases). CDR3 length equals 12 residues. The ends were cut back, 5 bases at V and 3 bases at J, with 8 bases in the middle. CDR1 LNHDA and CDR2 SQIVND come from the germline V gene (reference sequence). CDR3 nucleotide sequence: TGTGCCAGTAGTTTCGACAGCTACGAGCAGTACTTC. It codes for CASSFDSYEQYF. Drawing the rest from reference TRBV19 and TRBJ2-7, the complete variable domain is DGGITQSPKYLFRKEGQNVTLSCEQNLNHDAMYWYRQDPGQGLRLIYYSQIVNDFQKGDIAEGYSVSREKKESFPLTVTSAQKNPTAFYLCASSFDSYEQYFGPGTRLTVT.

The chain is built from TRBV2 and TRBJ1-5; D is unresolved. With 8 bases removed from V and 4 bases from J, the gap between germline ends came to 12 bases. The CDR3 length is 13 residues. The V gene's germline CDR1 is SNHLY and CDR2 FYNNEI. CDR3 in amino acids: CASRSVGNQPQHF. The CDR3 coding sequence is TGTGCCAGCCGCTCGGTTGGTAATCAGCCCCAGCATTTT.

Details on this clone: Distinct nucleotide sequences in the sample also encode this CDR3. The CDR3 is CASSLQGNTEAFF. DNA for the CDR3: TGTGCCAGCAGCCTACAGGGGAACACTGAAGCTTTCTTT. J is TRBJ1-1 and V is TRBV7-3, with D perhaps matching TRBD1 (6 bases). The CDR3 totals 13 residues. Per the germline V gene, CDR1 is SGHTA and CDR2 is FQGTGA. Trimming pared 5 bases from V and 1 base from J, leaving 8 bases between.

The J gene is TRBJ2-1, the V gene TRBV6-5; 7 positions match TRBD2. The CDR3 has 15 residues. Trimming cost V 6 bases and J 2 bases; bases outside gene matches: 7. Germline CDR1 and CDR2: MNHEY and SVGAGI. The CDR3 region has the DNA TGTGCCAGCAGCCGGACTAGAAACACCTACAATGAGCAGTTCTTC. Its translation: CASSRTRNTYNEQFF.

This chain joins TRBV6-6 and TRBJ2-2; D tentatively reads TRBD1 or TRBD2 (5 bases each). Germline-derived CDR1 and CDR2 are MNHNY and SVGAGI (reference sequence). V gave up 8 bases and J gave up 9 bases, with 25 bases separating them. This CDR3 has 16 residues. CDR3 protein: CASSYRSRDLSRELFF. The CDR3 DNA is TGTGCCAGCTCATATCGAAGCAGGGACCTATCTAGGGAGCTGTTTTTT.

The chain couples TRBV18 to TRBJ2-1, with D unresolved. Germline V gives CDR1 KGHSH, CDR2 LQKENI. V lost 6 bases and J 7 bases, leaving 10 bases between the germline ends. This CDR3 has 12 residues. The DNA for the CDR3 is TGTGCCAGCTCTACTTTGGGGAATGAGCAGTTCTTC. This sequence encodes CASSTLGNEQFF.

This chain joins TRBV10-1 and TRBJ1-3; 7 nucleotides line up with TRBD1. Per the germline V gene, CDR1 is WNHNN and CDR2 is SYGVQD (reference sequence). V lost 10 bases, J lost 0 bases, and 12 bases stayed unmatched. The CDR3 is made up of 16 amino acids. CDR3 sequence reads: CATSGTASHSGNTIYF. CDR3 DNA sequence: TGCGCCACCTCCGGGACAGCAAGCCACTCTGGAAACACCATATATTTT.

V is TRBV10-1 and J is TRBJ1-4; no reliable D call. The CDR3 is 13 amino acids. Germline CDR1 reads WNHNN; CDR2 reads SYGVQD (reference sequence). V gave up 4 bases and J gave up 8 bases, with 11 bases separating them. The CDR3 region has the DNA TGCGCCAGCAGTGGGCCCTATGAGGAAAAACTGTTTTTT. Amino acid sequence: CASSGPYEEKLFF.

The count of this clone is one. The chain has TRBV9 and TRBJ1-2; perhaps TRBD1 as D (5 bases). V was cut by 5 bases and J by 0 bases, with 20 bases left in between. Germline-derived CDR1 and CDR2 are SGDLS and YYNGEE. The CDR3 loop spans 17 amino acids. The CDR3 reads CASRRRDHVASNYGYTF. Written as DNA, the CDR3 is TGTGCCAGCAGGCGCCGGGACCATGTCGCCTCTAACTATGGCTACACCTTC.

The chain carries TRBV15 and TRBJ2-7, with 8 bases aligning to TRBD1. The CDR3 runs 14 residues. Germline CDR1 is LNHNV and CDR2 is YYDKDF (reference sequence). Trimming removed 1 base from V and 2 bases from J; junction bases left unmatched: 1. DNA of the CDR3: TGTGCCACCAGCAGAGGACAGGGGACCTACGAGCAGTACTTC. It specifies CATSRGQGTYEQYF.

This rearrangement joins TRBV29-1 to TRBJ1-1, with a possible D match to TRBD1 (5 bases). The length of the CDR3 is 14 residues. V lost 4 bases, J lost 5 bases, and 17 bases lay in between. The germline CDR1 and CDR2 sequences are SQVTM and ANQGSEA. The CDR3 here is CSVVVQAEGTEAFF. For the CDR3, the DNA is TGCAGCGTTGTAGTACAGGCGGAGGGGACTGAAGCTTTCTTT.

CDR3 protein: CASIRVPGANPPYNEQFF. CDR3 sequence (DNA): TGCGCCAGCATCCGGGTCCCCGGGGCCAACCCCCCTTACAATGAGCAGTTCTTC. The chain couples TRBV5-1 to TRBJ2-1; D is possibly TRBD1 or TRBD2 (5 bases each). The CDR3 contains 18 residues. Germline V gene sequence: CDR1 SGHRS, CDR2 YFSETQ. Deletions cut 6 bases from V and 4 bases from J, with 26 bases between.

In this sample, this clone turned up a few times. The V gene is TRBV19, the J gene TRBJ1-3; D unclear. The CDR3 is 14 residues long. The germline V and J ends were trimmed by 6 bases and 1 base, with 10 bases remaining between them. The germline V gene has CDR1 LNHDA and CDR2 SQIVND (reference sequence). CDR3 residues: CASSPTRSGNTIYF. The CDR3 nucleotides read TGTGCCAGTAGCCCGACCCGATCTGGAAACACCATATATTTT.

The genes are TRBV19 and TRBJ2-2; possible D gene TRBD2, 5 bases. The germline gives CDR1 LNHDA, CDR2 SQIVND (reference sequence). The CDR3 is made up of 16 amino acids. V lost 7 bases and J lost 0, with 15 bases in between. The CDR3 DNA is TGTGCCAGTAAGGTGGGCGGGCGGTCGAACACCGGGGAGCTGTTTTTT. Translated: CASKVGGRSNTGELFF.

The sample holds one count of this clone. The chain is built from TRBV28 and TRBJ1-2, with D unresolved. The CDR3 contains 13 residues. The germline V and J ends were trimmed by 6 bases and 3 bases, with 11 bases remaining between them. Germline V gene sequence: CDR1 MDHEN, CDR2 SYDVKM. The DNA of the CDR3 is TGTGCCAGCAGCCCGGGCACCGACTATGGCTACACCTTC. This gives the protein CASSPGTDYGYTF.

The rearrangement joins TRBV7-3 to TRBJ2-3; no clear D gene. Germline V gene data show CDR1 as SGHTA and CDR2 as FQGTGA. Trimming stripped 5 bases from V and 0 bases from J, with 15 bases between. The CDR3 consists of 16 residues. In DNA form, the CDR3 reads TGTGCCAGCAGCCTAGATCGGGCTTCTAGCACAGATACGCAGTATTTT. Translating it yields CASSLDRASSTDTQYF.